The 10 T cell receptor beta chains below were found in one sample sequenced in a study of blood T cell repertoires in COVID-19. Data came from immunoSEQ multiplex PCR; TCRdb stores just in-frame clones and leaves some out. The table records hundreds of thousands of clones, 70% to 90% of them present only once. Sequenced input: PBMCs or T cells enriched from blood (not recorded which). The receptor set was obtained from a woman aged 40 to 50 who had recovered from COVID-19.

The chain employs TRBV19 and TRBJ1-1, with D perhaps matching TRBD1 (5 bases). The V end was cut by 6 bases, the J end by 0 bases, with 11 bases between. Looked up from germline, CDR1 is LNHDA and CDR2 is SQIVND (reference sequence). The CDR3 loop spans 14 amino acids. CDR3 nucleotides: TGTGCCAGTAGGACAGCACCTATGAACACTGAAGCTTTCTTT. As protein: CASRTAPMNTEAFF.

This clone was counted a few times. The chain is built from TRBV28 and TRBJ1-5; D remains unclear. The CDR3 is 14 residues long. Trimming stripped 5 bases from V and 4 bases from J, with 12 bases between. In germline, CDR1 is MDHEN, CDR2 SYDVKM. The CDR3 protein is CASSQNGVNQPQHF. Written as DNA, the CDR3 is TGTGCCAGCAGTCAAAACGGGGTTAATCAGCCCCAGCATTTT.

The rearrangement uses TRBV5-1 and TRBJ2-1; 10 nucleotides match TRBD2. The CDR3 loop spans 16 amino acids. V lost 4 bases to trimming and J lost 5 bases; unmatched junction nucleotides: 9. Germline CDR1 reads SGHRS; CDR2 reads YFSETQ. The CDR3 here is CASSPRTSGANNEQFF. The CDR3 nucleotides read TGCGCCAGCAGCCCCCGGACTAGCGGAGCGAACAATGAGCAGTTCTTC.

The rearrangement joins TRBV7-9 to TRBJ1-2, with TRBD1 matching over 7 bases. Germline-derived CDR1 and CDR2 are SEHNR and FQNEAQ (reference sequence). Unmatched junction bases numbered 14, after V lost 6 bases and J lost 4 bases. This CDR3 is 16 amino acids long. The CDR3 here is CASSPRQGGDLYGYTF. The CDR3 region has the DNA TGTGCCAGCAGTCCACGACAGGGAGGCGACCTCTATGGCTACACCTTC.

V gene TRBV4-2 combines with J gene TRBJ2-7; TRBD1 agrees at 9 bases. Per the germline V gene, CDR1 is LGHNA and CDR2 is YNFKEQ. The ends lost 0 bases at V and 5 bases at J; junction bases unmatched: 5. The CDR3 loop spans 15 amino acids. The CDR3 sequence is CASSQDPGQGNEQYF. The CDR3 DNA is TGTGCCAGCAGCCAAGATCCGGGACAGGGTAACGAGCAGTACTTC.

The chain uses TRBV18 and TRBJ1-4; 7 nucleotides agree with TRBD1. Unmatched junction bases numbered 4, after V lost 4 bases and J lost 5 bases. This CDR3 has 14 amino acids. Germline V gene lookup returns CDR1 KGHSH and CDR2 LQKENI. The CDR3 protein is CASSLRGENEKLFF. The CDR3 coding sequence is TGTGCCAGCTCACTCAGGGGGGAGAATGAAAAACTGTTTTTT.

The V gene is TRBV25-1, the J gene TRBJ1-2; the match to TRBD1 covers 9 bases. The V and J ends lost 5 bases and 3 bases, in that order; junction bases with no gene match: 7. The V gene's germline CDR1 is MGHDK and CDR2 SYGVNS. This CDR3 spans 15 amino acids. CDR3 sequence (DNA): TGTGCCAGCAGTACTCGGACAGGGGAGGACTATGGCTACACCTTC. Protein product: CASSTRTGEDYGYTF.

The rearrangement links TRBV10-2 to TRBJ2-1, with 7 bases aligning to TRBD2. Germline loops: CDR1 WSHSY, CDR2 SAAADI. The CDR3 covers 17 residues. V shed 3 bases, J shed 8 bases, and the junction held 16 bases outside the gene matches. DNA of the CDR3: TGCGCCAGCAGTGAATGGACGGGCGGGGGTACTCGCGATGAGCAGTTCTTC. Amino acids: CASSEWTGGGTRDEQFF.

This chain joins TRBV12-5 and TRBJ2-7; the match to TRBD2 covers 11 bases. CDR1 is LGHNT and CDR2 is FRNRAP in the germline V gene. V lost 4 bases to trimming and J lost 10 bases; unmatched junction nucleotides: 12. The CDR3 consists of 15 residues. CDR3 coding DNA: TGTGCTAGTGGTTCGATCGGGACTAGCGGCGTCGTTCAGTACTTC. As protein: CASGSIGTSGVVQYF. The complete variable domain, with remaining parts taken from reference TRBV12-5 and TRBJ2-7, reads DARVTQTPRHKVTEMGQEVTMRCQPILGHNTVFWYRQTMMQGLELLAYFRNRAPLDDSGMPKDRFSAEMPDATLATLKIQPSEPRDSAVYFCASGSIGTSGVVQYFGPGTRLTVT.

V usage is TRBV6-4 and J usage is TRBJ1-6; tentative D call: TRBD1 (6 bases). The V gene's germline CDR1 is MRHNA and CDR2 SNTAGT. The CDR3 covers 14 residues. V was clipped by 6 bases and J by 6 bases, with 12 bases between them. The CDR3 DNA reads as TGTGCCAGCAGGGGGGACACCCCTAATTCACCCCTCCACTTT. Amino acid sequence: CASRGDTPNSPLHF.